The 20 T cell receptor beta chains below come from one sample, sequenced in a study of blood T cell repertoires in COVID-19. TCRdb keeps only in-frame clones here, not all; method: immunoSEQ multiplex PCR. The sample yields approximately 70,000 clones, approximately 83% seen once. The source material was peripheral blood. Source of these receptors: a woman aged 60-75 years with acute or convalescent COVID-19.

The sample holds a few counts of this clone. The V call is TRBV10-1, the J call TRBJ1-1; tentatively, D is TRBD1 (6 bases). The CDR3 is 15 amino acids. V was cut by 5 bases and J by 4 bases, with 17 bases left in between. Germline V gene data show CDR1 as WNHNN and CDR2 as SYGVQD (reference sequence). As DNA, the CDR3 is TGCGCCAGCAGTCCGGTACAGGGTCTCGGCACTGAAGCTTTCTTT. Its translation: CASSPVQGLGTEAFF.

The chain joins TRBV5-1 to TRBJ2-1; 7 bases line up with TRBD1. Unmatched junction bases numbered 3, after V lost 0 bases and J lost 0 bases. This CDR3 region has 16 residues. Germline V gene sequence: CDR1 SGHRS, CDR2 YFSETQ. The CDR3 nucleotides are TGCGCCAGCAGCTTGGCCAGGGACAGCTCCTACAATGAGCAGTTCTTC. Amino acid sequence: CASSLARDSSYNEQFF.

The chain is built from TRBV23-1 and TRBJ2-5; 10 bases match TRBD1. TRBV23-1 is reported as an ORF; its role is uncertain. V lost 11 bases, J lost 5 bases, and 5 bases stayed unmatched. The CDR3 spans 12 residues. CDR3 protein: CALDRGYETQYF. In DNA form, the CDR3 reads TGCGCCCTGGACAGGGGGTATGAGACCCAGTACTTC.

The chain is built from TRBV19 and TRBJ1-5; D gene uncertain. Trimming left V 3 bases short and J 2 bases short, with 14 bases between. The CDR3 has 16 residues. Germline lookup yields CDR1 LNHDA and CDR2 SQIVND (reference sequence). This CDR3 reads CASSISPGMGNQPQHF. CDR3 sequence (DNA): TGTGCCAGTAGTATCAGCCCGGGGATGGGCAATCAGCCCCAGCATTTT.

The DNA for the CDR3 is TGTGCCAGCAGCCAGGACATCTATGGCTACACCTTC. This gives the protein CASSQDIYGYTF. This chain joins TRBV11-2 and TRBJ1-2, with D possibly TRBD1 on 5 matching bases. V was shortened by 5 bases and J by 4 bases, with 8 bases between the two germline ends. This CDR3 contains 12 residues. The germline V gene has CDR1 SGHAT and CDR2 FQNNGV.

The chain has TRBV19 and TRBJ1-1; no clear D gene. The CDR3 is 13 amino acids. CDR1 is LNHDA, CDR2 SQIVND, per germline (reference sequence). The V end was cut by 5 bases, the J end by 8 bases, with 15 bases between. CDR3 loop: CASSPQLRSEAFF. CDR3 nucleotides: TGTGCCAGTAGTCCACAACTCAGGTCGGAAGCTTTCTTT.

This clone was seen a single time. The chain recombines TRBV19 with TRBJ1-3; D unresolved. Trimming left V 5 bases short and J 3 bases short, with 5 bases between. Germline lookup yields CDR1 LNHDA and CDR2 SQIVND (reference sequence). This CDR3 region has 12 residues. CDR3 residues: CASSEFGNTIYF. In DNA, the CDR3 is TGTGCCAGTAGTGAGTTTGGAAACACCATATATTTT.

This chain joins TRBV3-1 (or the pseudogene TRBV3-2) and TRBJ1-1; D gene unclear. From germline, CDR1 is LGHDT and CDR2 YNNKEL (reference sequence). Trimming took 4 bases from V and 1 from J, leaving 10 bases between them. CDR3 length: 14 amino acids. The CDR3 sequence: CASSRKGGNTEAFF. The CDR3 DNA sequence: TGTGCCAGCAGCCGGAAAGGCGGGAACACTGAAGCTTTCTTT.

This chain uses TRBV15 with TRBJ1-2; a possible D gene is TRBD1 (5 bases). Germline V gene data show CDR1 as LNHNV and CDR2 as YYDKDF (reference sequence). The CDR3 totals 14 residues. Trimming shortened V by 2 bases and J by 4 bases, and 11 bases separated the two germline ends. The CDR3 spells CATSRPQGIYGYTF. CDR3 sequence (DNA): TGTGCCACCAGCAGACCCCAGGGAATCTATGGCTACACCTTC.

The chain carries TRBV9 and TRBJ1-2, with D perhaps TRBD1 (5 bases). CDR3 size: 15 residues. The V end lost 3 bases, the J end lost 1 base, and 13 bases lay between the germline ends. Germline V CDR1 and CDR2: SGDLS, YYNGEE. This CDR3 reads CASSEGRMGNYGYTF. The CDR3 region has the DNA TGTGCCAGCAGCGAGGGGAGGATGGGTAACTATGGCTACACCTTC. The whole variable domain, filled in from reference TRBV9 and TRBJ1-2, reads DSGVTQTPKHLITATGQRVTLRCSPRSGDLSVYWYQQSLDQGLQFLIQYYNGEERAKGNILERFSAQQFPDLHSELNLSSLELGDSALYFCASSEGRMGNYGYTFGSGTRLTVV.

The chain couples TRBV10-3 to TRBJ2-7; a weak D match, TRBD1 (6 bases). The CDR3 loop spans 13 amino acids. Between the trimmed V and J ends, which lost 2 bases and 5 bases, there was a span of 10 bases. Germline V gene sequence: CDR1 ENHRY, CDR2 SYGVKD. CDR3 coding DNA: TGTGCCATCAGTGAGGGGACATCGAACGAGCAGTACTTC. It yields the protein CAISEGTSNEQYF.

The V call is TRBV5-1, the J call TRBJ2-5; 11 nucleotides match TRBD1. The CDR3 is 15 amino acids. The ends lost 4 bases at V and 7 bases at J; junction bases unmatched: 9. Germline assignment: CDR1 SGHRS and CDR2 YFSETQ. CDR3 residues: CASSQDRGQSRTQYF. The CDR3 region has the DNA TGCGCCAGCAGCCAGGACAGGGGGCAAAGTCGGACCCAGTACTTC.

V is TRBV5-1 and J is TRBJ2-7, with 9 nucleotides matching TRBD1. This CDR3 is built from 15 residues. With V trimmed by 4 bases and J by 5 bases, 10 bases remained unmatched. Germline V gives CDR1 SGHRS, CDR2 YFSETQ. In nucleotides, the CDR3 is TGCGCCAGCAGCCCCATGTCGGGACAGGGAAACGAGCAGTACTTC. Translation gives CASSPMSGQGNEQYF.

This clone was seen a single time. The chain is built from TRBV27 and TRBJ2-3; 11 bases line up with TRBD1. Germline V gene data show CDR1 as MNHEY and CDR2 as SMNVEV (reference sequence). The CDR3 is 19 amino acids. The ends lost 5 bases at V and 4 bases at J; junction bases unmatched: 17. CDR3 protein: CASSKPGQGVPPAPDTQYF. The CDR3 DNA is TGTGCCAGCAGTAAACCGGGACAGGGGGTACCCCCGGCCCCAGATACGCAGTATTTT.

This clone appeared a single time. This sequence joins TRBV11-2 and TRBJ2-7; D not resolved. The CDR3 is made up of 14 amino acids. V was cut by 3 bases and J by 2 bases, with 11 bases left in between. The V gene's germline CDR1 is SGHAT and CDR2 FQNNGV. CDR3 sequence: CASSFDTTTYEQYF. CDR3 nucleotides: TGTGCCAGCAGCTTCGACACGACGACCTACGAGCAGTACTTC. Full variable domain (remainder filled in from reference TRBV11-2 and TRBJ2-7): EAGVAQSPRYKIIEKRQSVAFWCNPISGHATLYWYQQILGQGPKLLIQFQNNGVVDDSQLPKDRFSAERLKGVDSTLKIQPAKLEDSAVYLCASSFDTTTYEQYFGPGTRLTVT.

This clone was seen a single time. This chain joins TRBV20-1 and TRBJ2-5; no definite D call. The CDR3 is made up of 9 amino acids. The germline CDR1 and CDR2 sequences are DFQATT and SNEGSKA (reference sequence). V was clipped by 6 bases and J by 5 bases, with 4 bases between them. The DNA of the CDR3 is TGCAGTGCCCCGGAGACCCAGTACTTC. Translating it yields CSAPETQYF.

This clone has more than one count but fewer than ten. The chain joins TRBV11-2 to TRBJ1-2; maybe TRBD1 (5 bases). The CDR3 totals 12 residues. The germline V gene has CDR1 SGHAT and CDR2 FQNNGV. Trimming removed 6 bases from V and 8 bases from J, with 13 bases in between. Here the CDR3 DNA reads TGTGCCAGCAGTTTCACGTGGGGCGGCTACACCTTC. Translating it yields CASSFTWGGYTF.

This rearrangement joins TRBV5-1 to TRBJ2-1; D gene unclear. V lost 4 bases, J lost 9 bases, and 14 bases lay in between. The germline CDR1 and CDR2 sequences are SGHRS and YFSETQ. The CDR3 has 13 amino acids. Here the CDR3 reads CASSTRDKSEQFF. The CDR3 region has the DNA TGCGCCAGCAGCACCAGAGACAAGAGTGAGCAGTTCTTC. Drawing the rest from reference TRBV5-1 and TRBJ2-1, the complete variable domain is KAGVTQTPRYLIKTRGQQVTLSCSPISGHRSVSWYQQTPGQGLQFLFEYFSETQRNKGNFPGRFSGRQFSNSRSEMNVSTLELGDSALYLCASSTRDKSEQFFGPGTRLTVL.

The chain has TRBV5-1 and TRBJ2-3, with TRBD2 matching over 7 bases. The V gene end was trimmed by 1 base and the J gene end by 2 bases; junction bases not matched to a gene: 7. Looked up from germline, CDR1 is SGHRS and CDR2 is YFSETQ. CDR3 length: 16 residues. CDR3 bases: TGCGCCAGCAGCTTGAAGCCTAGCGGATACACAGATACGCAGTATTTT. Its translation is CASSLKPSGYTDTQYF.

The chain joins TRBV11-3 to TRBJ2-6; D is ambiguous. The CDR3 covers 16 residues. The V gene's germline CDR1 is SGHNT and CDR2 YENEEA. V lost 3 bases and J 0 bases, leaving 9 bases between the germline ends. The CDR3 is CASSFSGGSGANVLTF. In nucleotides, the CDR3 is TGTGCCAGCAGCTTCAGTGGCGGCTCTGGGGCCAACGTCCTGACTTTC.